A selection of T cell receptor beta chains follows, all from one sample in a study of blood T cells in healthy people across ages. TCRdb re-derived calls from the 5' RACE reads in MiXCR, one entry per CDR3 protein. Of hundreds of thousands of distinct CDR3 sequences in the sample, roughly 58% were seen once. Sequencing was carried out using blood. These receptors came from a man in his sixties in good health. Both conserved end residues are part of each CDR3. D genes are given only for firm matches. Expanded clones get a size class; other rows say once, few or many, or leave the size out.

j_gene | abundance | v_gene | d_gene | CDR3nt | CDR3aa
TRBJ2-1 | few | TRBV5-1 | TRBD1 | TGCGCCAGCAGCCCGGGACAGGCTAAAAACTACAATGAGCAGTTCTTC | CASSPGQAKNYNEQFF
TRBJ2-7 | - | TRBV10-3 | TRBD1 | TGTGCCAGCCGGACAGGGGACGAGCAGTACTTC | CASRTGDEQYF
TRBJ2-1 | - | TRBV20-1 | - | TGCAGTGCTAGAGATCAAGGCGGGAACTCCTACAATGAGCAGTTCTTC | CSARDQGGNSYNEQFF
TRBJ2-5 | - | TRBV3-1 | TRBD1 | TGTGCCAGCAGCCAAGTGGGACAGGGGTTGGAGACCCAGTACTTC | CASSQVGQGLETQYF
TRBJ2-3 | - | TRBV20-1 | - | TGCAGTGCAAAGGTGGGGTCCACAGATACGCAGTATTTT | CSAKVGSTDTQYF
TRBJ2-5 | - | TRBV5-1 | - | TGCGCCAGCAGCTTGGCCGCCAGGGGAGAAGGGGAGACCCAGTACTTC | CASSLAARGEGETQYF
TRBJ2-3 | - | TRBV7-8 | TRBD2 | TGTGCCAGCAGCTTAGAGGGGCGGGGGGGTTCTCCGCAGTATTTT | CASSLEGRGGSPQYF
TRBJ2-1 | - | TRBV29-1 | TRBD1 | TGCAGCGTTGATAGGGACAGCAGTTCCAATGAGCAGTTCTTC | CSVDRDSSSNEQFF
TRBJ2-7 | once | TRBV5-6 | TRBD2 | TGTGCCAGCAGCTGGCGAGCGGGGGGATACAATGAGCAGTACTTC | CASSWRAGGYNEQYF
TRBJ2-1 | - | TRBV4-1 | TRBD2 | TGCGCCAGCAGCCAACTAGCGGGGGCGGTCAATGAGCAGTTCTTC | CASSQLAGAVNEQFF